This paragraph reports one T cell receptor (beta chain). Its antigen is not known. This entry belongs to a study of shared clonotypes between healthy human individuals. Study conclusions and caveats: Naive CD4 clonotype sharing across several donors was about 5.3%.

For each subset, genomic DNA was distributed in equal portions over several immunoSEQ plates. The repertoire was sequenced with immunoSEQ multiplex PCR; TCRdb's copy has only in-frame clones and lacks some. The sample includes about 1.4 million clones, around 95% of them seen just once. Material for sequencing was naive CD4+ T cells sorted from blood. Specified subset: CD45RA+ positively selected. This TCR was recovered from a man younger than 45 in good health.

The CDR3 here is CASSREYLAGGTDTQYF. In DNA, the CDR3 is TGCGCCAGCAGCCGCGAGTACCTAGCGGGAGGGACAGATACGCAGTATTTT. The chain links TRBV4-1 to TRBJ2-3, with 12 bases identical to TRBD2. V lost 4 bases, J lost 3 bases, and 8 bases stayed unmatched. The length of the CDR3 is 17 residues. Germline V gives CDR1 MGHRA, CDR2 YSYEKL.